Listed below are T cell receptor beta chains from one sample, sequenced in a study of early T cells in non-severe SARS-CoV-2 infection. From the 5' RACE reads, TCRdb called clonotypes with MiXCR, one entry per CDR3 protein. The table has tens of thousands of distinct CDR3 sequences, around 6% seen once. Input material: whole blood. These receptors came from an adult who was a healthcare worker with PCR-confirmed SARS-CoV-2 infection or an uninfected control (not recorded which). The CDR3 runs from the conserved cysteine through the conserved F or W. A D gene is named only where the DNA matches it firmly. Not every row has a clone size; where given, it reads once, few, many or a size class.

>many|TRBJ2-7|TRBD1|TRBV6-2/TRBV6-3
TGTGCGAGCAGAGACAGGGTCCACGAGCAGTACTTC
CASRDRVHEQYF
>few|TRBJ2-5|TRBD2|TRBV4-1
TGCGCCAGCAACCAAGTCCGACAGGGACTAGCGGGACGGCAAGAGACCCAGTACTTC
CASNQVRQGLAGRQETQYF
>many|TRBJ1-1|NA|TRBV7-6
TGTGCCAGCAGCTTAGGGGGGGAGAACACTGAAGCTTTCTTT
CASSLGGENTEAFF
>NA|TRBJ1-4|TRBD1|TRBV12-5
TGTGCTAGTGGTTTGGGGGACAGGACTAATGAAAAACTGTTTTTT
CASGLGDRTNEKLFF
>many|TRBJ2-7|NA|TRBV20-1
TGCAGTGCTAGGTACCCCGGGACTTCCCGTGGCGAGCAGTACTTC
CSARYPGTSRGEQYF
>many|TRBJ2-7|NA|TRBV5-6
TGTGCCAGCAGCTTGGAGGCCCGGGACTTGACCTACGAGCAGTACTTC
CASSLEARDLTYEQYF
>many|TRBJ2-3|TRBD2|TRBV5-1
TGCGCCAGCAGCCCGGGACTAGCGGCAGATACGCAGTATTTT
CASSPGLAADTQYF
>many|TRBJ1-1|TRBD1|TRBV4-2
TGTGCCAGCAGCCAAGAAAGGGGGCGGGGCACTGAAGCTTTCTTT
CASSQERGRGTEAFF
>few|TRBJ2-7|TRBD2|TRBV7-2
TGTGCCAGCAGCTCGTACGGCGGGGGGGACCACGAGCAGTACTTC
CASSSYGGGDHEQYF
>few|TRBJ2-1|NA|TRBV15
TGTGCCACCAGTCAGGGGTACAATGAGCAGTTCTTC
CATSQGYNEQFF
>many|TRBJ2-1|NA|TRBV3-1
TGTGCCAGCAGCTCGATGCCGGACGGGAACAATGAGCAGTTCTTC
CASSSMPDGNNEQFF
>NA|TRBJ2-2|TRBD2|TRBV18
TGTGCCAGCTCACCCTCTAGCGGGAGCACCGGGGAGCTGTTTTTT
CASSPSSGSTGELFF
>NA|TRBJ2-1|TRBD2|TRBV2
TGTGCCAGCAGGAGGGAGGGCCGTGAGCAGTTCTTC
CASRREGREQFF
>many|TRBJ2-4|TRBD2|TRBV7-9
TGTGCCAGCAGCTTAGATCGGAGCCGGGGACTAGCGGGAGAGGGGGTAGCCAAAAACATTCAGTACTTC
CASSLDRSRGLAGEGVAKNIQYF
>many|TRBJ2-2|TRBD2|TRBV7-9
TGTGCCAGCAGCTCACTTAGCGGGAGTACCGGGGAGCTGTTTTTT
CASSSLSGSTGELFF
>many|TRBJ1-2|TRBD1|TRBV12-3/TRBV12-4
TGTGCCAGCACCTCGACAGGGGCCTATTCTGGCTACACCTTC
CASTSTGAYSGYTF
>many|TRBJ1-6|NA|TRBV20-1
TGCAGTGCTCGAGGGCCTGCTTATAATTCACCCCTCCACTTT
CSARGPAYNSPLHF
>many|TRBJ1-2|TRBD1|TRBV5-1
TGCGCCAGCAGGCCTGGACAGGCTAACTATGGCTACACCTTC
CASRPGQANYGYTF
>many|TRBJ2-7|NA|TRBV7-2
TGTGCCAGCAGCATCCTAAGGGGCGAAACCTACGAGCAGTACTTC
CASSILRGETYEQYF
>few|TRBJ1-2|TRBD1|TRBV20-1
TGCAGTGCCCCGATTTACGGGACAGGGGCTAGTAACTATGGCTACACCTTC
CSAPIYGTGASNYGYTF
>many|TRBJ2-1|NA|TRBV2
TGTGCCAGCAGTGGAGGGAGGCAGTTCTTC
CASSGGRQFF
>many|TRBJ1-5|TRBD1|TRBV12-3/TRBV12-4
TGTGCCAGCAGGAACCAGGGGGCCGGTAATCAGCCCCAGCATTTT
CASRNQGAGNQPQHF
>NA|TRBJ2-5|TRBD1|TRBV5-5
TGTGCCAGCAGCCTAGGGGCAGGGGGCGCAGAGACCCAGTACTTC
CASSLGAGGAETQYF
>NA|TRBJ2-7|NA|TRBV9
TGTCCTTTCGGCGAGCAGTACTTC
CPFGEQYF
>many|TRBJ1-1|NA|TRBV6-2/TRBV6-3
TGTGCCAGCAGTATAGAGGTCCTGAACACTGAAGCTTTCTTT
CASSIEVLNTEAFF
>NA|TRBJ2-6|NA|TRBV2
TGTGCCAGCAGTCGCGGGCACCCTGGGGCCAACGTCCTGACTTTC
CASSRGHPGANVLTF
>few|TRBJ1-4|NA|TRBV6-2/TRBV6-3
TGTGCCAGCAGTTACCATACAGGCTCTGGGCGAGAAAAACTGTTTTTT
CASSYHTGSGREKLFF
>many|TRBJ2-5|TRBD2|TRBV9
TGTGCCAGCAGCGCGACACCTGGGACTAGCGGGGGTCTAGGGACCCAGTACTTC
CASSATPGTSGGLGTQYF
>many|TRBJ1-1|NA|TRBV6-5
TGTGCCAGCATCACGGGGGGGAACACTGAAGCTTTCTTT
CASITGGNTEAFF
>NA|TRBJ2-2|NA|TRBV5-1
TGCGCCAGCAGCGCCACGACTAGGAACGGGGAGCTGTTTTTT
CASSATTRNGELFF
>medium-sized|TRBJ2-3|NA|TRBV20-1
TGCAGTGCCGTAGGGAGGGGGGACGAGCCATCACAACCTAGGGATACGCAGTATTTT
CSAVGRGDEPSQPRDTQYF
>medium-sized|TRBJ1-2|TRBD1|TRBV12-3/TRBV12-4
TGTGCCAGCAGTACTCGAGCAGGGGGATCCCCCTATGGCTACACCTTC
CASSTRAGGSPYGYTF
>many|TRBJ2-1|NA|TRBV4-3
TGCGCCAGCAGCCAAGATAGCCTGTACAATGAGCAGTTCTTC
CASSQDSLYNEQFF
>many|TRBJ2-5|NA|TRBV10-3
TGTGCCATCAGGGGGCCTGAAGAGACCCAGTACTTC
CAIRGPEETQYF
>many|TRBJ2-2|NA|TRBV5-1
TGCGCCAGCAGCTTGGCCCCAATGACCGGGGAGCTGTTTTTT
CASSLAPMTGELFF
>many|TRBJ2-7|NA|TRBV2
TGTGCCAGCCTCCACAGAAAATTCGAAGAGCAGTACTTC
CASLHRKFEEQYF
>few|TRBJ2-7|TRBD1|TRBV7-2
TGTGCCAGCAGCTTTAGACAGGGCCCCTACGAGCAGTACTTC
CASSFRQGPYEQYF
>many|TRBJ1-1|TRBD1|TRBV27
TGTGCCAGCAGTTTAATGGGACAGGGGGCATCGTTGACTGAAGCTTTCTTT
CASSLMGQGASLTEAFF
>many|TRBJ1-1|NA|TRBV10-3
TGTGCCATCAGTGAGACGTCAGGCACCGGAGCTTTCTTT
CAISETSGTGAFF
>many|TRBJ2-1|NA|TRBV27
TGTGCCAGCAGTTCCTACGTCTCCCGGAGGAATGAGCAGTTCTTC
CASSSYVSRRNEQFF
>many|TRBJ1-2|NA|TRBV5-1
TGCGCCAGCAGCCCGCTATTCTGGGACACGGGATCTAACTATGGCTACACCTTC
CASSPLFWDTGSNYGYTF
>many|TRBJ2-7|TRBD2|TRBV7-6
TGTGCCAGCTCGAAAACTAGCGGGGATTCCTACGAGCAGTACTTC
CASSKTSGDSYEQYF
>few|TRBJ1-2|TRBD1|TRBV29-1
TGCAGCGTTGCCCAGCGACAGGGAGGCTATGGCTACACCTTC
CSVAQRQGGYGYTF
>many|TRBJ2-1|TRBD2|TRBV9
TGTGCCAGCAGCGTAGGCGGGGGACTACGCGGCAATGAGCAGTTCTTC
CASSVGGGLRGNEQFF
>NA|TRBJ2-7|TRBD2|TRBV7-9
TGTGCCAGCAGCTTTTATTCCCCCGGACTAGCGGAAAGCTCCTACGAGCAGTACTTC
CASSFYSPGLAESSYEQYF
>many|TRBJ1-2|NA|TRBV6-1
TGTGCCAGCAGTGACGGAATCTATGGCTACACCTTC
CASSDGIYGYTF
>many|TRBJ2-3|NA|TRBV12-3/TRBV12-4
TGTGCCAGCAGACGGGGGTCGCGCACAGATACGCAGTATTTT
CASRRGSRTDTQYF
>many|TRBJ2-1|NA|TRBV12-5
TGTGCTAGTGGTTTGAGGGGCTCCTACAATGAGCAGTTCTTC
CASGLRGSYNEQFF
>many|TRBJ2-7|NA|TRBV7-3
TGTGCCAGCAGCTCCTCCCCTGAGGGCGAGCAGTACTTC
CASSSSPEGEQYF
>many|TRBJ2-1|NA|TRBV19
TGTGCCACTGGGTGGGGGGAGCAGTTCTTC
CATGWGEQFF
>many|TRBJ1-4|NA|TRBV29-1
TGCAGCGTTACAGAAGCTAATGAAAAACTGTTTTTT
CSVTEANEKLFF
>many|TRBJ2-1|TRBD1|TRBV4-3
TGCGCCAGCAGCCAGGCCTTAAGGGGGCCAGGGTCCTACAATGAGCAGTTCTTC
CASSQALRGPGSYNEQFF
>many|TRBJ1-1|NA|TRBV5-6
TGTGCCAGCAGCTTGAGGACACCGAACACTGAAGCTTTCTTT
CASSLRTPNTEAFF
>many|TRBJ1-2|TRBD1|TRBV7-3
TGTGCCAGCAGCTTAATACAGGGGGCTGGCTACACCTTC
CASSLIQGAGYTF